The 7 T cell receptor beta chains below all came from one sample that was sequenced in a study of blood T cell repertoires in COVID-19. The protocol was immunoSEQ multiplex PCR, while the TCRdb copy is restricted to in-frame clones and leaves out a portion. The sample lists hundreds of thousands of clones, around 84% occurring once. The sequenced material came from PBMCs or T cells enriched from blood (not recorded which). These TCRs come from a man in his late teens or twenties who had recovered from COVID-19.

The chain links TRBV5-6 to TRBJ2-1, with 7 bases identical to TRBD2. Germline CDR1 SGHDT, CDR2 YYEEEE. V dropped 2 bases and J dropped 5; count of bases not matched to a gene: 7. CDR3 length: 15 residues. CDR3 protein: CASSLVAGANNEQFF. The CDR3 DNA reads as TGTGCCAGCAGCTTAGTAGCGGGCGCGAACAATGAGCAGTTCTTC.

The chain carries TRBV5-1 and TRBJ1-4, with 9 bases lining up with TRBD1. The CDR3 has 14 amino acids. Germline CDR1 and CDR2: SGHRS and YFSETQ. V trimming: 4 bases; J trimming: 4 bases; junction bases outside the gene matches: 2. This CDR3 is CASSGQGINEKLFF. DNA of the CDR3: TGCGCCAGCAGCGGACAGGGGATTAATGAAAAACTGTTTTTT.

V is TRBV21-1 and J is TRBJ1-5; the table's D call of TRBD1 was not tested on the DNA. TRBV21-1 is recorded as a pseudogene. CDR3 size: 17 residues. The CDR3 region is CASSNPGTGPSNQPQHF. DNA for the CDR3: TGTGCCAGCAGCAACCCTGGGACAGGGCCTAGCAATCAGCCCCAGCATTTT.

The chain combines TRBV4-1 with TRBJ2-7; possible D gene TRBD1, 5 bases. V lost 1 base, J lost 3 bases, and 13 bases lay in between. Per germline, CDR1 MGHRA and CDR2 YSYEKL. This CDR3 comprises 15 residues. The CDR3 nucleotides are TGCGCCAGCAGCCAAGTAGACCCAGGGAACTACGAGCAGTACTTC. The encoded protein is CASSQVDPGNYEQYF.

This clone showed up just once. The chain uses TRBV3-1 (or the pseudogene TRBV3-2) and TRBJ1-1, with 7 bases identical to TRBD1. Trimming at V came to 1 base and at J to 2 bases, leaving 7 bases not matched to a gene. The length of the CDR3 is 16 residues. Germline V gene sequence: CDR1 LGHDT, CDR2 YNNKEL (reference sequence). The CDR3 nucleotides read TGTGCCAGCAGCCAAGGACGACAGGGCAGAAACACTGAAGCTTTCTTT. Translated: CASSQGRQGRNTEAFF.

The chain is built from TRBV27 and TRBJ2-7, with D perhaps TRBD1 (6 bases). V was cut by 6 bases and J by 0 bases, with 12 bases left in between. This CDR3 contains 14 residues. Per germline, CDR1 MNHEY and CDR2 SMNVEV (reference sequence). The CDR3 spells CASSLDRSSYEQYF. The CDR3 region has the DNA TGTGCCAGCAGCCTCGACAGGAGCTCCTACGAGCAGTACTTC.

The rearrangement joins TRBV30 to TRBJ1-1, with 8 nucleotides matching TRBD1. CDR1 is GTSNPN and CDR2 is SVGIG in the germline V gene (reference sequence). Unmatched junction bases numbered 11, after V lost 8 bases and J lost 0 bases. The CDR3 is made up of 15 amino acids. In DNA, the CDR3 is TGTGCCGGTCGGCAAGGACAGGGAATGAACACTGAAGCTTTCTTT. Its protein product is CAGRQGQGMNTEAFF.